This paragraph reports one T cell receptor beta chain. In the authors' methods: From reference gene primer amplification, estimates of nucleated cell counts were derived. Using immunoSEQ multiplex PCR, the repertoire was profiled, and TCRdb retains in-frame clones only, with some absent. The V and J calls and clone size were taken over from that table, and D and trimming were inferred from the DNA. Of some 250,000 clones in the sample, under 85% were seen once. This record comes from a study of blood T cell repertoires in COVID-19. Across the whole study: Specimens from acute and convalescent COVID-19 originated in the United States, Italy and Spain. From T cells, B-cell-depleted T cells, or PBMCs came the material, which was cDNA or gDNA.

CDR3 length equals 16 residues. The germline gives CDR1 LGHNT, CDR2 FRNRAP. Trimming shortened V by 4 bases and J by 2 bases, and 16 bases separated the two germline ends. Sequencing was performed on peripheral blood. This sequence was found in a man aged 30-40 years who had recovered from COVID-19. This chain connects TRBV12-5 to TRBJ2-3; TRBD2 is a possible D gene (6 bases). CDR3 residues: CASGSQDYHPTDTQYF. DNA for the CDR3: TGTGCTAGTGGTTCCCAGGACTACCACCCCACAGATACGCAGTATTTT.